This record covers a single T cell receptor (beta chain). Profiling relied on immunoSEQ multiplex PCR, and the TCRdb table lists in-frame clones only, not all of them. Here the sample spans some 2,500,000 clones, around 93% being singletons. These data originate in a study of shared clonotypes between healthy human individuals. The CDR3 is made up of 16 amino acids. Trimming shortened V by 2 bases and J by 0 bases, and 14 bases separated the two germline ends. Germline V gives CDR1 WNHNN, CDR2 SYGVQD (reference sequence). The clonotype was recovered from a man between 18 and 35 years old in good health. Some clones in this sample may be carry-over from other donors' samples. Source material: naive CD4+ T cells from PBMCs. Subset reported: CD45RA+ positively selected. The rearrangement uses TRBV10-1 and TRBJ2-7; TRBD2 might be the D (6 bases). In DNA form, the CDR3 reads TGCGCCAGCAGTGAGGGTGGGACTCCCAGCTCCTACGAGCAGTACTTC. Its protein product is CASSEGGTPSSYEQYF.